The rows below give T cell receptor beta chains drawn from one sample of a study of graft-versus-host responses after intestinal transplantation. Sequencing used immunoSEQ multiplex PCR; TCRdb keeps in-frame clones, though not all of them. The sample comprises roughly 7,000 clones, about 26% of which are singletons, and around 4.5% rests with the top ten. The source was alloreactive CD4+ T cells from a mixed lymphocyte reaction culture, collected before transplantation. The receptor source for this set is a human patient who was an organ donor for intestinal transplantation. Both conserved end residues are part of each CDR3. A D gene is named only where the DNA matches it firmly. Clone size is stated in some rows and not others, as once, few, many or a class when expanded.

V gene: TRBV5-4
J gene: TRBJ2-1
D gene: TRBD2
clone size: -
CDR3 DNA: TGTGCCAGCAGCTCCCGGGCTAGCGGGAGACGGGATGAGCAGTTCTTC
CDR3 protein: CASSSRASGRRDEQFF

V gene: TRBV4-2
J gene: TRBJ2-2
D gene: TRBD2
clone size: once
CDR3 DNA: TGTGCCAGCAGCTTACTAGCGGGCACCGGGGAGCTGTTTTTT
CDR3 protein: CASSLLAGTGELFF

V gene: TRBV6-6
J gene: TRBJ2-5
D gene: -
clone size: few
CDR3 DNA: TGTGCCAGCAGGAAGTCAGAGAGGTGGGAGACCCAGTACTTC
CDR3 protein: CASRKSERWETQYF

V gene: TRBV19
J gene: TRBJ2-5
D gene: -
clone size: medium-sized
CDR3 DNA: TGTGCCAGTAATTCGGGGGATCAAGAGACCCAGTACTTC
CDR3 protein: CASNSGDQETQYF

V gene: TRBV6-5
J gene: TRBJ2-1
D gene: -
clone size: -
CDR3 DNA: TGTGCCAGCAGTTACTCGATTCTAGCGCGAAATGAGCAGTTCTTC
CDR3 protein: CASSYSILARNEQFF

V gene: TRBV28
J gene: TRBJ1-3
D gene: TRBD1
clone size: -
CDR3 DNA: TGTGCCAGCCGAACAGGGGGCCTAAGAAACACCATATATTTT
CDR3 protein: CASRTGGLRNTIYF

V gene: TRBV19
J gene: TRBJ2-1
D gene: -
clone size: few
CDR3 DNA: TGTGCCAGTAGTCCCTATGTAGGGGCCTACAATGAGCAGTTCTTC
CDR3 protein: CASSPYVGAYNEQFF

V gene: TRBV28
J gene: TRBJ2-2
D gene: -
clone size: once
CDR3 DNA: TGTGCCACCCTGGTCCGTTCGGGGTCCGGGGAGCTGTTTTTT
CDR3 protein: CATLVRSGSGELFF

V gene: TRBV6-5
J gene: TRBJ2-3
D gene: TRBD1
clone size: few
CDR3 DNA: TGTGCCAGCAGTCGGGACAGGGGCACAGATACGCAGTATTTT
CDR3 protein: CASSRDRGTDTQYF

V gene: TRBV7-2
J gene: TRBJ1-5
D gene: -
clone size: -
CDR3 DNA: TGTGCCAGCAGCTTAGTAGATAATCAGCCCCAGCATTTT
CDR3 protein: CASSLVDNQPQHF

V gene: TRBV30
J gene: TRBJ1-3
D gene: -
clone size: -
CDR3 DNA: TGTGCCTGGAGTCGAACCGACAAGGCAGGACGGCCCTTCTCTGGAAACACCATATATTTT
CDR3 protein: CAWSRTDKAGRPFSGNTIYF

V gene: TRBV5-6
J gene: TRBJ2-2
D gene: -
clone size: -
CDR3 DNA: TGTGCCAGCAGCTTGGGACAGCACACCGGGGAGCTGTTTTTT
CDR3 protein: CASSLGQHTGELFF

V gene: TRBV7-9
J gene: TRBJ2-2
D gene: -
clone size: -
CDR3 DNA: TGTGCCAGCAGCTTGTGGGACTTGGGGAACACCGGGGAGCTGTTTTTT
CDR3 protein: CASSLWDLGNTGELFF

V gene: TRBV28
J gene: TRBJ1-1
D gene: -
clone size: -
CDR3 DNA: TGTGCCAGCAGTTTATGGCAGGGAAGAGGCACTGAAGCTTTCTTT
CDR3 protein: CASSLWQGRGTEAFF

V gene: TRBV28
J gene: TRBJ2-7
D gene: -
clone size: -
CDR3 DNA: TGTGCCAGCAGTCCCTGGGACCTACTTTTCGCGCAGTACTTC
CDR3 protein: CASSPWDLLFAQYF

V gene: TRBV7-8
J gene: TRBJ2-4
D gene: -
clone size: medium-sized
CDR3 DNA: TGTGCCAGCAGCTCGACCCGGATTCAGTACTTC
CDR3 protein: CASSSTRIQYF

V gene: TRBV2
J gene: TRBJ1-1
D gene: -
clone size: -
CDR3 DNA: TGTGCCAGCAGAGGGGGGGGCACTGAAGCTTTCTTT
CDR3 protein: CASRGGGTEAFF

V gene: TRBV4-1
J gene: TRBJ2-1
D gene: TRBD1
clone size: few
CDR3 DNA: TGCGCCAGCAGCCAAGCGTTCGGGACAGGCTCCCCTGCGCAGTTCTTC
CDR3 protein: CASSQAFGTGSPAQFF

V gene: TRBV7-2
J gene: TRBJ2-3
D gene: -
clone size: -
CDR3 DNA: TGTGCCAGCAGCATACCTAGTCTAAGGAGAGATACGCAGTATTTT
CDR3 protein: CASSIPSLRRDTQYF

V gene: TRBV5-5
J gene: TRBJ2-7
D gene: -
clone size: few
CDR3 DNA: TGTGCCAGCAGCTTCTCTTCTAACTCCTACGAGCAGTACTTC
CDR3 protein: CASSFSSNSYEQYF

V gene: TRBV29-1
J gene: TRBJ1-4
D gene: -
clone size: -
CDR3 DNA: TGTAGCGTTGGCCGGACAGTTAATGAAGAACTGTTTTTT
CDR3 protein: CSVGRTVNEELFF

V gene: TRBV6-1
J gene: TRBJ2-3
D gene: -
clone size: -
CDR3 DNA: TGTGCCACCGCTACCGAGAGCACAGATACGCAGTATTTT
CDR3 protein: CATATESTDTQYF

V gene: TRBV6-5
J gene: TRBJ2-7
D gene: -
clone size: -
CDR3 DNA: TGTGCCAGCACTGTAAGGGACGAGCAGTACTTC
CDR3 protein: CASTVRDEQYF